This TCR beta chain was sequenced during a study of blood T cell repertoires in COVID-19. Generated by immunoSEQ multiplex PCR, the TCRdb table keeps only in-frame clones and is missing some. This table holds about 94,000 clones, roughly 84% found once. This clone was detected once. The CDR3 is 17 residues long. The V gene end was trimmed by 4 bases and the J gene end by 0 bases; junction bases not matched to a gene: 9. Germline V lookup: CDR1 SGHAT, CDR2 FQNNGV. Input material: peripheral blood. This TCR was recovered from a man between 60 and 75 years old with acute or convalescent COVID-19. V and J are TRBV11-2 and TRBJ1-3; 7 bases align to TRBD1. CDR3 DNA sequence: TGTGCCAGCAGCTCGACAGGGATTCAAAGCTCTGGAAACACCATATATTTT. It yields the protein CASSSTGIQSSGNTIYF. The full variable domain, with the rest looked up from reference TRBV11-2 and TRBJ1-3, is EAGVAQSPRYKIIEKRQSVAFWCNPISGHATLYWYQQILGQGPKLLIQFQNNGVVDDSQLPKDRFSAERLKGVDSTLKIQPAKLEDSAVYLCASSSTGIQSSGNTIYFGEGSWLTVV.